Following are 9 T cell receptor beta chains from one sample sequenced in a study of blood T cell repertoires in COVID-19. The table came from immunoSEQ multiplex PCR; TCRdb's copy has only in-frame clones and leaves some out. The sample has about 200,000 clones, about 86% seen once. The source material was peripheral blood. The receptors were sampled from a woman in her forties or fifties with acute or convalescent COVID-19.

V is TRBV10-3 and J is TRBJ1-3; no firm D call. From germline, CDR1 is ENHRY and CDR2 SYGVKD. V was clipped by 0 bases and J by 4 bases, with 10 bases between them. This CDR3 is built from 15 residues. The CDR3 region is CAISESTPGGNTIYF. The CDR3 nucleotides read TGTGCCATCAGTGAGTCGACACCGGGGGGAAACACCATATATTTT.

V gene TRBV3-1 (or the pseudogene TRBV3-2) combines with J gene TRBJ2-3; 7 bases are a match to TRBD2. CDR3 size: 15 residues. Trimming cost V 5 bases and J 1 base; bases outside gene matches: 6. CDR1 and CDR2 (germline): LGHDT, YNNKEL (reference sequence). CDR3 nucleotides: TGTGCCAGCAGCATTACTAGCGCCCGCACAGATACGCAGTATTTT. It encodes CASSITSARTDTQYF.

This sequence joins TRBV20-1 and TRBJ1-1, with 10 bases matching TRBD1. Germline V gene sequence: CDR1 DFQATT, CDR2 SNEGSKA (reference sequence). J lost 3 bases, V lost 3 bases, and 13 bases had no gene match. This CDR3 contains 17 residues. The CDR3, as DNA: TGCAGTGCTAGTCCTTTCGACAGGGGGCGGTTGGACACTGAAGCTTTCTTT. Its translation: CSASPFDRGRLDTEAFF.

J is TRBJ2-2 and V is TRBV24-1; 9 bases map to TRBD2. The CDR3 consists of 16 residues. Looked up from germline, CDR1 is KGHDR and CDR2 is SFDVKD. After removal of 3 bases from V and 4 bases from J, the junction contained 5 bases not matched to a gene. The CDR3 reads CATSDPGLASTGELFF. Here the CDR3 DNA reads TGTGCCACCAGTGATCCTGGACTAGCGAGCACCGGGGAGCTGTTTTTT.

This clone was recorded once. The chain uses TRBV18 and TRBJ1-1, with D possibly TRBD1 on 5 matching bases. Deletions cut 3 bases from V and 4 bases from J, with 12 bases between. Per the germline V gene, CDR1 is KGHSH and CDR2 is LQKENI. The CDR3 is 14 residues long. CDR3 sequence: CASSPGREGTEAFF. The CDR3 nucleotides are TGTGCCAGCTCACCCGGCAGGGAGGGCACTGAAGCTTTCTTT.

The chain joins TRBV7-2 to TRBJ1-4; D gene uncertain. The CDR3 extends over 15 amino acids. Germline-derived CDR1 and CDR2 are SGHTA and FQGNSA. V lost 1 base to trimming and J lost 7 bases, with 13 bases between them. The CDR3 reads CASSLDSREGEKLFF. CDR3 in DNA: TGTGCCAGCAGCTTAGATAGCCGGGAAGGTGAAAAACTGTTTTTT.

Only one count was recorded for this clone. The V call is TRBV19, the J call TRBJ1-1; D possibly corresponds to TRBD1 (6 bases). Trimming removed 6 bases at V and 6 bases at J, with 14 bases between. The CDR3 consists of 13 residues. CDR1 is LNHDA, CDR2 SQIVND, per germline (reference sequence). The CDR3 DNA reads TGTGCCAGTAGCTTCCGGGACAAACCTGAAGCTTTCTTT. Translating it yields CASSFRDKPEAFF.

This chain links TRBV2 with TRBJ1-6; 12 bases align to TRBD1. The CDR3 runs to 14 residues. CDR1 and CDR2 from the germline V gene are SNHLY and FYNNEI. The junction had 2 bases not matched to a gene; V was cut back by 7 bases and J by 7 bases. Written as DNA, the CDR3 is TGTGCCAGCAAAGGGACAGGGGGCAATTCACCCCTCCACTTT. This gives the protein CASKGTGGNSPLHF.

The rearrangement links TRBV5-4 to TRBJ2-7, with 13 bases that match TRBD2. Germline V gene data show CDR1 as SGHNT and CDR2 as YYREEE (reference sequence). CDR3 length: 15 amino acids. With 5 bases clipped from V and 3 bases from J, the junction kept 5 bases outside the gene matches. CDR3 region: CASRRGTSGVYEQYF. The CDR3 DNA follows: TGTGCCAGCAGACGAGGGACTAGCGGGGTCTACGAGCAGTACTTC. Full variable domain (missing parts from reference TRBV5-4 and TRBJ2-7): ETGVTQSPTHLIKTRGQQVTLRCSSQSGHNTVSWYQQALGQGPQFIFQYYREEENGRGNFPPRFSGLQFPNYSSELNVNALELDDSALYLCASRRGTSGVYEQYFGPGTRLTVT.